This T cell receptor (beta chain) emerged from a study of blood T cell repertoires in COVID-19. Study information: Sources were T cells, B-cell-depleted T cells, or PBMCs; the material itself was cDNA or gDNA.

Sequencing used immunoSEQ multiplex PCR; TCRdb keeps in-frame clones, though not all of them. The data show tens of thousands of clones, about 80% seen once. Sample: peripheral blood. The origin of this receptor is a woman aged 70-85 years with acute or convalescent COVID-19.

The chain's CDR3 is CASSSDRAPNQPQHF. The CDR3 bases are TGTGCCAGCAGCTCCGACAGGGCCCCCAATCAGCCCCAGCATTTT. This rearrangement joins TRBV7-9 to TRBJ1-5; 7 nucleotides align to TRBD1. The length of the CDR3 is 15 residues. Per germline, CDR1 SEHNR and CDR2 FQNEAQ (reference sequence). Trimming cost V 4 bases and J 3 bases; bases outside gene matches: 6.